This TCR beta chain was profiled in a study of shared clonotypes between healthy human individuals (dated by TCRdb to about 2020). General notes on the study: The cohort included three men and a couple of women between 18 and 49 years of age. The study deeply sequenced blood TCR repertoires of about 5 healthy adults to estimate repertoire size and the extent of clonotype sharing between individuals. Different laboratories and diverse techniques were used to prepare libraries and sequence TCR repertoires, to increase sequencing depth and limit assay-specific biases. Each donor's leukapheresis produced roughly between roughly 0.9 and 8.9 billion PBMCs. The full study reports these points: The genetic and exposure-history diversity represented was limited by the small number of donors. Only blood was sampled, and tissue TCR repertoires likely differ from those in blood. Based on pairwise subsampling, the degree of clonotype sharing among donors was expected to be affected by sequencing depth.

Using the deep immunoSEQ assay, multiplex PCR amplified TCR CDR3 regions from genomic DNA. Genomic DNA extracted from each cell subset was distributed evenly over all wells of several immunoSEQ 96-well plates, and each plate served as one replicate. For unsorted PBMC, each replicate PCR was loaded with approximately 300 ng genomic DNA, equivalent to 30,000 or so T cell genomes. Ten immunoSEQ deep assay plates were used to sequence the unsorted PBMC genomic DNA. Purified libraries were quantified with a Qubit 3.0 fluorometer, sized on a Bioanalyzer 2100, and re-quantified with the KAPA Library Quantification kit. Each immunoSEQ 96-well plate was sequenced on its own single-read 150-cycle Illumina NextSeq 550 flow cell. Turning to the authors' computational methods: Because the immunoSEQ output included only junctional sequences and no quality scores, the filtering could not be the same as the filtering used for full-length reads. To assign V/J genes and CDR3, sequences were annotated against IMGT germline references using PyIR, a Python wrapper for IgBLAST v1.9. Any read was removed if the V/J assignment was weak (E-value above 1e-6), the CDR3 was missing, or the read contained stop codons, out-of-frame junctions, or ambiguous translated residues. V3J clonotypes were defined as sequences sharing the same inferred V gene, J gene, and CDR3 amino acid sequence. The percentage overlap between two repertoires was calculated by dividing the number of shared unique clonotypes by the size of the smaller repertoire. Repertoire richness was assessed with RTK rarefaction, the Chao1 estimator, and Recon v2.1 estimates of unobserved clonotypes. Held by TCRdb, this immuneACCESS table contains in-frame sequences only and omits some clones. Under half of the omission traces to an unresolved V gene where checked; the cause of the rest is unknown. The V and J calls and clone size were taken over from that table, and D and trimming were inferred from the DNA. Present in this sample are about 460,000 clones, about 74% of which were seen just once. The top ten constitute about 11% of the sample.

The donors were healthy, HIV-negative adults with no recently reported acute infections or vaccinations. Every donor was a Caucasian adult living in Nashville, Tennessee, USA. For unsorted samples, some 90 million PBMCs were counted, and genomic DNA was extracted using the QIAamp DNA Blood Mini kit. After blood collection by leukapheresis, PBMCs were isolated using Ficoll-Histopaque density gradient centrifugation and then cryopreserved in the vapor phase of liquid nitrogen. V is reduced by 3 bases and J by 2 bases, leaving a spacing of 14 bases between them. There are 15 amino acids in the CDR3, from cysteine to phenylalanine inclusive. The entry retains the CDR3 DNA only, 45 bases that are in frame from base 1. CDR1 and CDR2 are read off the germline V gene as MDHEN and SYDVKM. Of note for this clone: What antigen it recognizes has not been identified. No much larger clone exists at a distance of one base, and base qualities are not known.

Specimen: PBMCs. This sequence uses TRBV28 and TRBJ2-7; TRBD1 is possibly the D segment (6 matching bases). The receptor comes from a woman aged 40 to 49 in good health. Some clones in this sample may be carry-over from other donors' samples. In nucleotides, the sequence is TGTGCCAGCAGTTTTACAGGGATTCGGGCCTACGAGCAGTACTTC. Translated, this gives CASSFTGIRAYEQYF.